The source of this T cell receptor (beta chain) is a study of T cell clonality in common variable immunodeficiency. This clone was seen at least ten times. The antigen is not known. The observed sequence ends 3 residues before the CDR3 terminus, with the missing tail filled in from the germline J gene. Most patients and controls had Caucasian heritage. Heparinized whole blood, roughly 5 to 8 ml, came from each donor. V shed 0 bases and J shed 2 bases, with 4 bases lying between them. CDR3 length equals 13 residues. CDR1 is DFQATT, CDR2 SNEGSKA, per germline (reference sequence). Findings and caveats of the study: What drives increased CVID clonality needs T cell subpopulation sequencing. Compared with controls, CVID subjects had fewer shared TCRbeta clones.

Sequenced by immunoSEQ multiplex PCR; TCRdb stores in-frame clones only, minus some. The sample holds around 50,000 clones, and no clone turns up only once. The chain links TRBV20-1 to TRBJ1-4; D is unclear. Sample: peripheral blood mononuclear cells. This receptor was identified in a person aged 18-70 years in good health. CDR3 bases read: TGCAGTGCTAGAGAACAGACTAATGAAAAA. Protein sequence: CSAREQTNEK. The complete CDR3 protein is CSAREQTNEKLFF.